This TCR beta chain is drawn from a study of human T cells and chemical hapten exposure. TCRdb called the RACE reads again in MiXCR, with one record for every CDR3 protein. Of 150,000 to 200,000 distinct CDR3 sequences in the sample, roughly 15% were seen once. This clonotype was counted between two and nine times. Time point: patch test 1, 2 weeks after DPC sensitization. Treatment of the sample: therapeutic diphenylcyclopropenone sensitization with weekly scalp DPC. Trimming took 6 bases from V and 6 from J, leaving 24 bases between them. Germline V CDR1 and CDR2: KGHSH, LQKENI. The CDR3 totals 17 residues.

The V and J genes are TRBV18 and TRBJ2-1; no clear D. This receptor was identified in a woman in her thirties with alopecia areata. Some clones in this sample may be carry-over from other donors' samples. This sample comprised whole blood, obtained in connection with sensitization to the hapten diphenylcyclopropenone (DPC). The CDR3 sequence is CASSQTVIKIEPNEQFF. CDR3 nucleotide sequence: TGTGCCAGCTCTCAAACCGTTATTAAAATCGAACCCAATGAGCAGTTCTTC.